A selection of T cell receptor beta chains follows, all from one sample in a study of Graves' ophthalmopathy and Graves' hyperthyroidism. One entry per CDR3 protein results from TCRdb running MiXCR on the multiplex PCR reads. The sample consists of some 150,000 distinct CDR3 sequences, around 40% of them appearing once. The sample was peripheral blood. The receptors come from a man aged 25-45 years with Graves' ophthalmopathy. CDR3s include the opening cysteine and the closing phenylalanine or tryptophan. Each record gives: CDR3 DNA, CDR3 protein, D gene, V gene, CDR3 length, clone size, J gene. The D gene is left open where the match is weak. Size values are once, few and many counts, or a class for expanded clones, and some rows have none.

CDR3 DNA: TGTGCCACAGTTCAGGGGAACTATGGCTACACCTTC
CDR3 protein: CATVQGNYGYTF
D gene: .
V gene: TRBV2
CDR3 length: 12
clone size: many
J gene: TRBJ1-2

CDR3 DNA: TGTGCTAGTGGTCCCGGGACAGGGAGCAACGAGCAGTACTTC
CDR3 protein: CASGPGTGSNEQYF
D gene: TRBD1
V gene: TRBV12-5
CDR3 length: 14
clone size: many
J gene: TRBJ2-7

CDR3 DNA: TGTGCCAGCTCAGAGGGACAGGGTAGGTACGAGCAGTACTTC
CDR3 protein: CASSEGQGRYEQYF
D gene: TRBD1
V gene: TRBV18
CDR3 length: 14
clone size: many
J gene: TRBJ2-7

CDR3 DNA: TGTGCCAGCAGTTCGGACGGAGATAGCAATCAGCCCCAGCATTTT
CDR3 protein: CASSSDGDSNQPQHF
D gene: .
V gene: TRBV12-3/TRBV12-4
CDR3 length: 15
clone size: many
J gene: TRBJ1-5

CDR3 DNA: TGTGCCAGCAGTTACATGATGGGTTCACCCCTCCACTTT
CDR3 protein: CASSYMMGSPLHF
D gene: .
V gene: TRBV6-5
CDR3 length: 13
clone size: .
J gene: TRBJ1-6

CDR3 DNA: TGCAGTGCTGGAAGAGAGGGGGCCACCTCATGGGGATCCTACTTC
CDR3 protein: CSAGREGATSWGSYF
D gene: TRBD1
V gene: TRBV20-1
CDR3 length: 15
clone size: many
J gene: TRBJ2-5

CDR3 DNA: TGTGCCAGCAGTTTAGGGGGCGGCTCAATTACTGAAGCTTTCTTT
CDR3 protein: CASSLGGGSITEAFF
D gene: TRBD1
V gene: TRBV6-5
CDR3 length: 15
clone size: many
J gene: TRBJ1-1

CDR3 DNA: TGTGCCAGCAGTTTGGCGGAGGAAGGAGAGACCCAGTACTTC
CDR3 protein: CASSLAEEGETQYF
D gene: .
V gene: TRBV28
CDR3 length: 14
clone size: few
J gene: TRBJ2-5

CDR3 DNA: TGTGCCAGCGCTGGACCGCTCTCCTACGAGCAGTACTTC
CDR3 protein: CASAGPLSYEQYF
D gene: .
V gene: TRBV28
CDR3 length: 13
clone size: many
J gene: TRBJ2-7

CDR3 DNA: TGTGCCAGCAGGGCCGGGACTAGCTCCTCCTACGAGCAGTACTTC
CDR3 protein: CASRAGTSSSYEQYF
D gene: TRBD2
V gene: TRBV12-3/TRBV12-4
CDR3 length: 15
clone size: many
J gene: TRBJ2-7

CDR3 DNA: TGTGCTAGTGGTTCGGATGGACAGGGGCTCAGTGGCGGGGAGCTGTTTTTT
CDR3 protein: CASGSDGQGLSGGELFF
D gene: TRBD1
V gene: TRBV12-5
CDR3 length: 17
clone size: .
J gene: TRBJ2-2

CDR3 DNA: TGCAGCGTCGGACAGGGGAAAACTGAAGCTTTCTTT
CDR3 protein: CSVGQGKTEAFF
D gene: TRBD1
V gene: TRBV29-1
CDR3 length: 12
clone size: many
J gene: TRBJ1-1

CDR3 DNA: TGTGCCAGCAGCCCTTCGACAGGGAATCAGCCCCAGCATTTT
CDR3 protein: CASSPSTGNQPQHF
D gene: TRBD1
V gene: TRBV7-2
CDR3 length: 14
clone size: many
J gene: TRBJ1-5

CDR3 DNA: TGTGCCAGCAGATTCGGGGGGCATTCGGGAAACATTCAGTACTTC
CDR3 protein: CASRFGGHSGNIQYF
D gene: .
V gene: TRBV11-2
CDR3 length: 15
clone size: many
J gene: TRBJ2-4

CDR3 DNA: TGTGCCAGCAGTGAACTAGCGGGAGTTGGCGAGCAGTACTTC
CDR3 protein: CASSELAGVGEQYF
D gene: TRBD2
V gene: TRBV6-1
CDR3 length: 14
clone size: many
J gene: TRBJ2-7

CDR3 DNA: TGTGCCAGCAGTCAACAGGGGGAGGTTTCACCCCTCCACTTT
CDR3 protein: CASSQQGEVSPLHF
D gene: TRBD1
V gene: TRBV28
CDR3 length: 14
clone size: many
J gene: TRBJ1-6

CDR3 DNA: TGTGCCAGCAGTCGGACAGGGAATTCACCCCTCCACTTT
CDR3 protein: CASSRTGNSPLHF
D gene: TRBD1
V gene: TRBV7-2
CDR3 length: 13
clone size: many
J gene: TRBJ1-6

CDR3 DNA: TGTGCCAGCAGCGACCAAGGACGGATGAACACTGAAGCTTTCTTT
CDR3 protein: CASSDQGRMNTEAFF
D gene: .
V gene: TRBV6-2/TRBV6-3
CDR3 length: 15
clone size: many
J gene: TRBJ1-1

CDR3 DNA: TGTGCCAGCGCCGAGCAGGGGGGATCCTACGAGCAGTACTTC
CDR3 protein: CASAEQGGSYEQYF
D gene: .
V gene: TRBV12-3/TRBV12-4
CDR3 length: 14
clone size: few
J gene: TRBJ2-7

CDR3 DNA: TGTGCCAGCTCCTGGGGAGGGGCGAACACTGAAGCTTTCTTT
CDR3 protein: CASSWGGANTEAFF
D gene: .
V gene: TRBV2
CDR3 length: 14
clone size: many
J gene: TRBJ1-1

CDR3 DNA: TGTGCCTGGAGTGGTGCTAGGGGGGAGACCCAGTACTTC
CDR3 protein: CAWSGARGETQYF
D gene: .
V gene: TRBV30
CDR3 length: 13
clone size: many
J gene: TRBJ2-5

CDR3 DNA: TGTGCCAGCAGTTCACTAAAGACGAGCAATCAGCCCCAGCATTTT
CDR3 protein: CASSSLKTSNQPQHF
D gene: .
V gene: TRBV28
CDR3 length: 15
clone size: many
J gene: TRBJ1-5